The following is a T cell receptor (beta chain) sequence with its context. Its antigen has not been determined. Base qualities are not recorded, but no much larger clone differs from it by a single base. The sample is drawn from a study of identical twins (dated by TCRdb to the mid-2010s). Notes on the research overall: TCR alpha and beta repertoires from monozygotic twins, unrelated adults of various ages and cord blood were deep-sequenced to test whether fetal clonotypes persist. To rule out contamination, replicate twin experiments were performed at different times with different library preparation protocols.

Beyond this particular receptor, the publication reports: Out-of-frame TCR alpha sharing in monozygotic twins was systematically underestimated by recombination models, whereas sharing between unrelated individuals was in agreement with the recombination models. Abundant cord blood beta clonotypes carried fewer insertions; young adult naive repertoires showed a weaker similar trend, while memory repertoires showed none. Compared with coincidental sharing between unrelated individuals, an excess of low generation-probability sequences was observed among out-of-frame TCR alpha sequences shared between twins. Conclusions relied on cross-sectional statistical analysis, since the same donors could not be followed over many years. Zero-insertion analyses could be partly confounded by invariant T cells such as MAIT and iNKT, although diverse VJ usage argued against such confounding for most clonotypes. In beta out-of-frame sequences, excess twin sharing was weaker, because having fewer shared sequences lowered the signal-to-noise ratio.

All donors were healthy Caucasians. Three unrelated non-twin adults were also sequenced: a male aged 18 to 30, a male aged 50 to 60 and a female aged 50 to 60. Miltenyi CD45RO+ enrichment and human naive T-cell isolation kits were used to isolate memory (CD45RO+) and naive T cells from PBMC. Based on the germline V gene (reference sequence), the CDR1 and CDR2 sequences are DFQATT and SNEGSKA. V loses 3 bases of germline sequence and J loses 6 bases, and the interval between the two ends is 9 bases. Measured from the cysteine to the phenylalanine, the CDR3 is 12 residues long. Of the read, only the CDR3 DNA is kept; its 36 bases are in frame from base 1. The method behind the library was 5' RACE. The listed sequencing device is Illumina HiSeq 2000. Template switching introduced a universal primer binding site; the final cDNA contained a unique molecular identifier, enabling accurate counting of TCR cDNA molecules. Specific primers in the conserved constant-segment region were used to synthesize first-strand cDNA for TCR alpha and beta chains. To control for contamination, each cDNA library was double barcoded with a SMART-Mk sample barcode plus Illumina barcodes. TruSeq adapter sequences and Illumina sample barcodes were added in two successive PCR steps. The TCR alpha and beta cDNA libraries were sequenced on the Illumina HiSeq platform using custom primers. In the source study's methods: MiGEC processed the raw reads to extract unique molecular identifiers, while MiXCR was used to determine the CDR3 positions. Recombination models were inferred per individual with the repgenHMM and IGoR tools using an EM algorithm. Shared clonotype analysis was performed with the tcR package in R, normalizing sharing by the product of cloneset sizes. Out-of-frame nonproductive sequences were analyzed to study raw recombination free of thymic and clonal selection effects. The public reads were run again by TCRdb, first through fastp at Q25 and then through MiXCR, and only productive beta chains were kept. Rows are unified per CDR3 protein, each entry keeping the most common DNA and genes. The V and J calls and clone size come from TCRdb's table, not from the authors' own analysis. The sample profile shows 420,000 or so distinct CDR3 sequences; less than 20% of them were found once. The ten largest make up more than 10% of the sample.

Sequencing was done on a sample of naive T cells sorted from blood. The cell subset or site label corresponds to: cells isolated with a human naive T-cell isolation kit. Recombination joined TRBV20-1 with TRBJ1-5; TRBD1 is perhaps the D gene, given 6 matching bases. This TCR derives from a man in his fifties or sixties in good health. The nucleotide sequence reads as follows: TGCAGTGCTAGGGAGGGGGGTCAGCCCCAGCATTTT. This gives the protein CSAREGGQPQHF.